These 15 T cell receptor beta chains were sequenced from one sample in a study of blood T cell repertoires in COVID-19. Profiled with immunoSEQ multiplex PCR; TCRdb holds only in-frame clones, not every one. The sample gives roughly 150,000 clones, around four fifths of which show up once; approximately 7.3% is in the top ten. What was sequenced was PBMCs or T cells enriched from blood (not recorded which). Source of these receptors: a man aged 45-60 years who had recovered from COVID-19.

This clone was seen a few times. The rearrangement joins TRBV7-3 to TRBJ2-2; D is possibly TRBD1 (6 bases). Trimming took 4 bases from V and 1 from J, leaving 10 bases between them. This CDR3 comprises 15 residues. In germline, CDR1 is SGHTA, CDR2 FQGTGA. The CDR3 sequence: CASSSSTGNTGELFF. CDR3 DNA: TGTGCCAGCAGCTCTTCGACAGGGAACACCGGGGAGCTGTTTTTT.

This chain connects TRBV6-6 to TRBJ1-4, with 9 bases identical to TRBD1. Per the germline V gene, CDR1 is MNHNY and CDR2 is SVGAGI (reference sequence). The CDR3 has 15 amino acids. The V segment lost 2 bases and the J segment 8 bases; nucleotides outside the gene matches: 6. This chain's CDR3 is CASSYQTGGDEKLFF. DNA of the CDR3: TGTGCCAGCAGTTACCAAACAGGGGGCGACGAAAAACTGTTTTTT.

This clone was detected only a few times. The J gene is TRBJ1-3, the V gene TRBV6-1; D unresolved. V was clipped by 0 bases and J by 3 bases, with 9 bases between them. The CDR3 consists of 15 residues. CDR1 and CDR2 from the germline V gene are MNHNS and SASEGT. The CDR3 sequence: CASSEAGPIGNTIYF. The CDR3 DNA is TGTGCCAGCAGTGAAGCTGGGCCCATTGGAAACACCATATATTTT.

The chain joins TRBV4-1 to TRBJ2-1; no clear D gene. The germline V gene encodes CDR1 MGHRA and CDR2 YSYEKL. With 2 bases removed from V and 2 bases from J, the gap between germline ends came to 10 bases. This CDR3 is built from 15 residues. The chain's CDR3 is CASSQTALPYNEQFF. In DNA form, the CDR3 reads TGCGCCAGCAGCCAAACAGCACTCCCCTACAATGAGCAGTTCTTC.

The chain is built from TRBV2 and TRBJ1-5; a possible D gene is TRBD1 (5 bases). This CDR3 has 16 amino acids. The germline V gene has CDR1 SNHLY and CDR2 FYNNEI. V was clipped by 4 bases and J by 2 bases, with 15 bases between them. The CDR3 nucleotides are TGTGCCAGCAGTGCTAAGGGGAGGATGGGCAATCAGCCCCAGCATTTT. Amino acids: CASSAKGRMGNQPQHF.

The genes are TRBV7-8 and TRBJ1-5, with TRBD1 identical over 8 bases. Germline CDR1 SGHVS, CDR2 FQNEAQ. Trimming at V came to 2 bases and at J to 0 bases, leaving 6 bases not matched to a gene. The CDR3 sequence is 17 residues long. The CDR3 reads CASSLRDRTYSNQPQHF. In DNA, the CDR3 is TGTGCCAGCAGCTTAAGGGACAGGACGTATAGCAATCAGCCCCAGCATTTT.

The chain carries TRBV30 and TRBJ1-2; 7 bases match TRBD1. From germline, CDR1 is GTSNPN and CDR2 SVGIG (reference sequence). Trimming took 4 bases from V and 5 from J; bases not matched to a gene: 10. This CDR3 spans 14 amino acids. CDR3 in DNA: TGTGCCTGGACACCGGGACAGCTTAAGTATGGCTACACCTTC. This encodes CAWTPGQLKYGYTF.

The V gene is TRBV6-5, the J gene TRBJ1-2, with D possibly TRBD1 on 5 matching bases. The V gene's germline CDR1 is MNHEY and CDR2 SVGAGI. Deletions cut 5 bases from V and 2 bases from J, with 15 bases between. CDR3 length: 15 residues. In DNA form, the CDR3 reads TGTGCCAGCAGTAGGGGCACCCTCGGGAACTATGGCTACACCTTC. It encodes CASSRGTLGNYGYTF.

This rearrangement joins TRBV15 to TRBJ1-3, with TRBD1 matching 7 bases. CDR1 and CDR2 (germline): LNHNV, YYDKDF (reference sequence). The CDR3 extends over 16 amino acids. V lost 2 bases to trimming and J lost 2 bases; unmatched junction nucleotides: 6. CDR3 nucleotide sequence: TGTGCCACCAGCAGAAATACAGGGGATCCTGGAAACACCATATATTTT. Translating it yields CATSRNTGDPGNTIYF.

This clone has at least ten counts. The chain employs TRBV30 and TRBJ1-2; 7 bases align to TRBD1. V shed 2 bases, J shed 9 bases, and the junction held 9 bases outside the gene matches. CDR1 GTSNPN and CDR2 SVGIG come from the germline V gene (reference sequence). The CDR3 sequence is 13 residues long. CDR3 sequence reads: CAWSRDRERSYTF. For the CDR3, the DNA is TGTGCCTGGAGTCGAGACAGGGAGCGTAGCTACACCTTC.

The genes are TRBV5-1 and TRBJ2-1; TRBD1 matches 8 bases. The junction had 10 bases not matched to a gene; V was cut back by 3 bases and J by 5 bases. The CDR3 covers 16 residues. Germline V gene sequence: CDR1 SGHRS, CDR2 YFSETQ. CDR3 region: CASSSGQGVRDNEQFF. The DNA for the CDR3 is TGCGCCAGCAGCTCCGGACAGGGTGTACGGGACAATGAGCAGTTCTTC.

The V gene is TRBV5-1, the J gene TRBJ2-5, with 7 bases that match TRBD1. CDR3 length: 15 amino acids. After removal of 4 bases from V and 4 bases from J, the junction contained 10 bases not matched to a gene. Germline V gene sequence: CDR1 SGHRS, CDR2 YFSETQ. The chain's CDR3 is CASSVFTGVGETQYF. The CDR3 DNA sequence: TGCGCCAGCAGCGTATTTACAGGGGTAGGAGAGACCCAGTACTTC. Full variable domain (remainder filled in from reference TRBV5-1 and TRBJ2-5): KAGVTQTPRYLIKTRGQQVTLSCSPISGHRSVSWYQQTPGQGLQFLFEYFSETQRNKGNFPGRFSGRQFSNSRSEMNVSTLELGDSALYLCASSVFTGVGETQYFGPGTRLLVL.

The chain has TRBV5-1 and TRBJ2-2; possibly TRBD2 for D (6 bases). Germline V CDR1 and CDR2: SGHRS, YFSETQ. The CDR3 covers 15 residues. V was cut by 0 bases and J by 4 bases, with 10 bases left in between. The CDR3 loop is CASSLASVPTGELFF. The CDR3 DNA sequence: TGCGCCAGCAGCTTGGCTAGCGTACCCACCGGGGAGCTGTTTTTT.

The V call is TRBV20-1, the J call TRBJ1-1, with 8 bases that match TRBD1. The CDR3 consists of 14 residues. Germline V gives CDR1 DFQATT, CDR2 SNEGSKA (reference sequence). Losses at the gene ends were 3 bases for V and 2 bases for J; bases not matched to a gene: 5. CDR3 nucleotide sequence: TGCAGTGCTAGTAGGCAGGGGGCCAACACTGAAGCTTTCTTT. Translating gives CSASRQGANTEAFF.

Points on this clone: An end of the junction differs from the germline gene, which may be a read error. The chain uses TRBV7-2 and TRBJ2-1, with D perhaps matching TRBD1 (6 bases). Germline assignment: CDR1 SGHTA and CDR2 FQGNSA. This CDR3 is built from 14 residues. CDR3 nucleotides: TGTGCCAGCAGCTTGACAGGCCCCTACAGTGAGCAGTTCTTC. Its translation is CASSLTGPYSEQFF.